This TCR beta chain was identified in a study of T cell responses to AZD1222 COVID-19 vaccine. At the level of the study: Pooled samples include second doses given at about 4 or 12 weeks. Findings of the study overall: Spike as a whole was targeted by vaccine-associated CD4 TCRs, dominant at 160-218 and 743-854.

Points on this clone: Its matching antigen is unknown.

The method was immunoSEQ multiplex PCR; TCRdb's version includes in-frame clones alone and lacks a portion of them. In the table there are around 70,000 clones, about 80% of which are singletons. Germline V gene data show CDR1 as LGHNA and CDR2 as YNFKEQ. Deletions cut 0 bases from V and 4 bases from J, with 9 bases between. This CDR3 is built from 14 residues. The chain is built from TRBV4-2 and TRBJ2-5; D is uncertain. The source material was peripheral blood, sampled on day 0 of AZD1222 vaccination. The source of this sequence is an adult in good health. As DNA, the CDR3 is TGTGCCAGCAGCCAAGAGGTCTCCCTAGAGACCCAGTACTTC. The encoded protein is CASSQEVSLETQYF.